This entry lists 32 T cell receptor beta chains sequenced from one sample in a study of T cell changes during pregnancy in multiple sclerosis. Repertoires were generated with immunoSEQ multiplex PCR, while TCRdb's copy carries only in-frame clones and drops some. The top ten hold around 2.5% of the sample, which has about 92,000 clones, around 92% seen once. Here the sequenced sample was peripheral blood, taken in the first trimester of pregnancy. The source is a female donor with multiple sclerosis, enrolled in a pregnancy study.

The genes are TRBV4-2 and TRBJ1-2; weak D call: TRBD1 (5 bases). From germline, CDR1 is LGHNA and CDR2 YNFKEQ. CDR3 length: 13 amino acids. V was trimmed by 5 bases and J by 1 base, leaving 8 bases between them. The DNA for the CDR3 is TGTGCCAGCAGCTCCGGGGGTAACTATGGCTACACCTTC. Its protein product is CASSSGGNYGYTF.

This rearrangement joins TRBV29-1 to TRBJ2-7; D might be TRBD1 (6 bases). The germline gives CDR1 SQVTM, CDR2 ANQGSEA. This CDR3 contains 12 residues. The V end was cut by 2 bases, the J end by 3 bases, with 8 bases between. The CDR3 DNA sequence: TGCAGCGTTGAACAGGGGCTCTACGAGCAGTACTTC. This codes for CSVEQGLYEQYF.

The rearrangement joins TRBV5-1 to TRBJ2-7; 13 bases map to TRBD2. The CDR3 has 19 amino acids. CDR1 is SGHRS, CDR2 YFSETQ, per germline. V was pared by 4 bases and J by 0 bases, with 13 bases of the junction left unmatched. In DNA, the CDR3 is TGCGCCAGCAGCGCCTTGGGACTAGCGGGAAGAACTCTCTCCTACGAGCAGTACTTC. Amino acids: CASSALGLAGRTLSYEQYF.

J is TRBJ2-3 and V is TRBV18, with 9 bases that match TRBD1. The CDR3 extends over 15 amino acids. V dropped 4 bases and J dropped 1; count of bases not matched to a gene: 3. In germline, CDR1 is KGHSH, CDR2 LQKENI. As DNA, the CDR3 is TGTGCCAGCTCACTACAGGGGGCTGGCACAGATACGCAGTATTTT. Protein sequence: CASSLQGAGTDTQYF.

The gene calls are TRBV19 and TRBJ2-3; a possible D gene is TRBD2 (6 bases). Trimming removed 6 bases from V and 3 bases from J, with 7 bases in between. Germline loops: CDR1 LNHDA, CDR2 SQIVND (reference sequence). The CDR3 consists of 12 residues. DNA of the CDR3: TGTGCCAGTAGCGGGAGTACAGATACGCAGTATTTT. Its translation is CASSGSTDTQYF.

Worth noting for this clone: An end of the junction does not agree with germline; a read error may underlie this. V usage is TRBV25-1 and J usage is TRBJ2-1; D perhaps matches TRBD1 (5 bases). CDR3 size: 13 residues. Germline V gives CDR1 MGHDK, CDR2 SYGVNS. The DNA for the CDR3 is TGTGCCAGCAGCAAAACAGGATACATTGAGCAGTTCTTC. Protein sequence: CASSKTGYIEQFF.

V usage is TRBV7-2 and J usage is TRBJ1-1; perhaps TRBD1 as D (6 bases). Germline assignment: CDR1 SGHTA and CDR2 FQGNSA. CDR3 length: 14 residues. Trimming took 2 bases from V and 2 from J, leaving 9 bases between them. This chain's CDR3 is CASSLLGANTEAFF. CDR3 coding DNA: TGTGCCAGCAGCTTATTGGGGGCCAACACTGAAGCTTTCTTT.

The chain couples TRBV28 to TRBJ2-1, with 14 bases fitting TRBD2. Per germline, CDR1 MDHEN and CDR2 SYDVKM. The length of the CDR3 is 17 residues. J gave up 7 bases and V 0 bases, and 5 bases lay outside the gene matches. In nucleotides, the CDR3 is TGTGCCAGCAGTTTATGGGTGGGACTAGCGGGAGAGAATGAGCAGTTCTTC. Amino acids: CASSLWVGLAGENEQFF.

The chain uses TRBV15 and TRBJ2-5; a possible D gene is TRBD1 (5 bases). CDR1 is LNHNV, CDR2 YYDKDF, per germline (reference sequence). This CDR3 contains 13 residues. V dropped 8 bases and J dropped 0 bases, with 10 bases sitting between them. The CDR3 loop reads CATLRQYQETQYF. The DNA for the CDR3 is TGTGCCACCCTTAGACAGTACCAAGAGACCCAGTACTTC.

The rearrangement links TRBV7-9 to TRBJ2-7; 14 positions match TRBD2. The V segment lost 5 bases and the J segment 4 bases; nucleotides outside the gene matches: 10. Germline lookup yields CDR1 SEHNR and CDR2 FQNEAQ (reference sequence). CDR3 length equals 17 residues. This CDR3 is CASSRAGTSGSGYEQYF. In DNA, the CDR3 is TGTGCCAGCAGCCGTGCTGGGACTAGCGGGAGTGGGTACGAGCAGTACTTC.

The chain joins TRBV27 to TRBJ2-7; 7 nucleotides match TRBD2. Germline CDR1 is MNHEY and CDR2 is SMNVEV (reference sequence). V lost 4 bases and J lost 1; bases outside the gene matches: 10. The CDR3 sequence is 16 residues long. CDR3 residues: CASSSRAGHPSYEQYF. CDR3 in DNA: TGTGCCAGCAGTTCTAGAGCGGGGCACCCATCCTACGAGCAGTACTTC.

The chain uses TRBV7-2 and TRBJ2-3; 8 bases are a match to TRBD1. Unmatched junction bases numbered 8, after V lost 5 bases and J lost 1 base. Germline V CDR1 and CDR2: SGHTA, FQGNSA. The length of the CDR3 is 16 residues. The CDR3 bases are TGTGCCAGCAGCCCCGGACAGGGAAGGGGCACAGATACGCAGTATTTT. Its protein product is CASSPGQGRGTDTQYF.

Only a few counts were recorded for this clone. The rearrangement uses TRBV2 and TRBJ1-1; D is undetermined. Trimming removed 4 bases from V and 4 bases from J, with 10 bases in between. The CDR3 is made up of 13 amino acids. CDR1 and CDR2 from the germline V gene are SNHLY and FYNNEI. CDR3 bases: TGTGCCAGCAGTGCCCTCCCCCGCACTGAAGCTTTCTTT. The encoded protein is CASSALPRTEAFF.

The chain uses TRBV28 and TRBJ2-1; D perhaps matches TRBD2 (6 bases). The CDR3 loop spans 13 amino acids. CDR1 is MDHEN, CDR2 SYDVKM, per germline. The ends were cut back, 10 bases at V and 8 bases at J, with 18 bases in the middle. The CDR3 nucleotides read TGTGCCACCCTCCGACCCGGGGGACATGAGCAGTTCTTC. Amino acid sequence: CATLRPGGHEQFF.

V and J are TRBV4-2 and TRBJ1-5; no firm D call. The V end was cut by 6 bases, the J end by 0 bases, with 12 bases between. The CDR3 length is 15 residues. Germline V CDR1 and CDR2: LGHNA, YNFKEQ. The CDR3 is CASRSDKNSNQPQHF. CDR3 nucleotides: TGTGCCAGCAGATCCGACAAAAATAGCAATCAGCCCCAGCATTTT.

The chain employs TRBV11-2 and TRBJ2-1; 13 nucleotides match TRBD2. Trimming removed 9 bases from V and 7 bases from J; junction bases left unmatched: 6. The germline V gene has CDR1 SGHAT and CDR2 FQNNGV. The CDR3 runs 14 residues. The CDR3 nucleotides are TGTGCCAGTCGACTAGCGGGAGGCTTAAATGAGCAGTTCTTC. Residues: CASRLAGGLNEQFF.

This clone was seen a single time. The chain carries TRBV27 and TRBJ2-7, with no clear D. Germline V gives CDR1 MNHEY, CDR2 SMNVEV (reference sequence). This CDR3 has 15 residues. The ends were cut back, 2 bases at V and 2 bases at J, with 13 bases in the middle. DNA for the CDR3: TGTGCCAGCAGTTTACGACAAGGTCTGACCTACGAGCAGTACTTC. Amino acids: CASSLRQGLTYEQYF.

The chain combines TRBV6-6 with TRBJ1-3; 7 bases agree with TRBD1. The V gene end was trimmed by 8 bases and the J gene end by 5 bases; junction bases not matched to a gene: 3. The CDR3 sequence is 12 residues long. The germline V gene encodes CDR1 MNHNY and CDR2 SVGAGI (reference sequence). This CDR3 reads CASRDSRNTIYF. The CDR3 nucleotides are TGTGCCAGCCGGGACAGCCGAAACACCATATATTTT.

The genes are TRBV6-5 and TRBJ1-2, with D perhaps TRBD1 (5 bases). Germline lookup yields CDR1 MNHEY and CDR2 SVGAGI. The CDR3 runs 15 residues. V lost 0 bases and J 7 bases, leaving 15 bases between the germline ends. The CDR3 nucleotides are TGTGCCAGCAGTTACTCAGGGGCGCTTGAAGGTGGCTACACCTTC. Amino acids: CASSYSGALEGGYTF.

In its sample, this clone was seen once. The chain uses TRBV2 and TRBJ2-2; 8 bases agree with TRBD1. Per the germline V gene, CDR1 is SNHLY and CDR2 is FYNNEI. Losses at the gene ends were 4 bases for V and 3 bases for J; bases not matched to a gene: 7. The length of the CDR3 is 16 residues. In nucleotides, the CDR3 is TGTGCCAGCAGTGCCTTTGGACAGGGCGACACCGGGGAGCTGTTTTTT. Translated, it gives CASSAFGQGDTGELFF.

This chain connects TRBV27 to TRBJ1-1, with D uncertain. Germline V lookup: CDR1 MNHEY, CDR2 SMNVEV (reference sequence). The V end lost 6 bases, the J end lost 0 bases, and 8 bases lay between the germline ends. CDR3 size: 13 residues. Here the CDR3 DNA reads TGTGCCAGCAGGGAGCCCCTGAACACTGAAGCTTTCTTT. Translating it yields CASREPLNTEAFF.

The J gene is TRBJ1-1, the V gene TRBV7-9, with D possibly TRBD1 on 5 matching bases. The V gene lost 5 bases and the J gene lost 4 bases, with 17 bases spanning the gap. The CDR3 length is 15 residues. Germline loops: CDR1 SEHNR, CDR2 FQNEAQ (reference sequence). CDR3 bases: TGTGCCAGCAGCGGTAATCAGGGCTCTGGCACTGAAGCTTTCTTT. Encoded protein: CASSGNQGSGTEAFF.

This chain connects TRBV4-2 to TRBJ2-1, with 9 bases that match TRBD2. V lost 2 bases, J lost 3 bases, and 5 bases stayed unmatched. The CDR3 has 16 amino acids. CDR1 LGHNA and CDR2 YNFKEQ come from the germline V gene. The CDR3 nucleotides are TGTGCCAGCAGCCAACTCGGGACTAGCAGCTACAATGAGCAGTTCTTC. Encoded protein: CASSQLGTSSYNEQFF.

The chain employs TRBV5-4 and TRBJ2-7, with D tentatively TRBD2 (5 bases). In germline, CDR1 is SGHNT, CDR2 YYREEE (reference sequence). This CDR3 has 14 residues. The V end lost 3 bases, the J end lost 3 bases, and 13 bases lay between the germline ends. Here the CDR3 reads CASSSPGRDYEQYF. CDR3 in DNA: TGTGCCAGCAGCTCTCCAGGACGGGACTACGAGCAGTACTTC.

The chain joins TRBV19 to TRBJ2-5; 9 nucleotides align to TRBD2. The CDR3 consists of 15 residues. CDR1 and CDR2 (germline): LNHDA, SQIVND (reference sequence). The V gene end was trimmed by 9 bases and the J gene end by 2 bases; junction bases not matched to a gene: 10. The chain's CDR3 is CASLGGLASQETQYF. CDR3 coding DNA: TGTGCCAGCTTGGGAGGACTAGCGTCACAAGAGACCCAGTACTTC.

The genes are TRBV25-1 and TRBJ1-5, with 7 bases matching TRBD1. Germline CDR1 is MGHDK and CDR2 is SYGVNS. The CDR3 has 16 residues. Losses at the gene ends were 4 bases for V and 0 bases for J; bases not matched to a gene: 6. The CDR3 loop is CASSGRQGDSNQPQHF. CDR3 nucleotides: TGTGCCAGCAGTGGCCGACAGGGTGATAGCAATCAGCCCCAGCATTTT.

The genes are TRBV29-1 and TRBJ2-7; 11 bases are shared with TRBD1. Germline V gene sequence: CDR1 SQVTM, CDR2 ANQGSEA. The CDR3 has 13 amino acids. The V segment lost 5 bases and the J segment 3 bases; nucleotides outside the gene matches: 3. CDR3 DNA: TGCAGCGTTAGGACAGGGGGCGGCTACGAGCAGTACTTC. Translated, it gives CSVRTGGGYEQYF.

The genes are TRBV7-8 and TRBJ2-4; TRBD2 agrees at 7 bases. CDR1 is SGHVS, CDR2 FQNEAQ, per germline. V was pared by 5 bases and J by 0 bases, with 16 bases of the junction left unmatched. This CDR3 has 19 amino acids. The CDR3 region has the DNA TGTGCCAGCAGCATCGGGACCTTAAGACTAGCCCTAGCCAAAAACATTCAGTACTTC. This encodes CASSIGTLRLALAKNIQYF.

V is TRBV29-1 and J is TRBJ1-3, with 8 bases matching TRBD1. V lost 6 bases and J lost 4; bases outside the gene matches: 11. The CDR3 runs 15 residues. The germline CDR1 and CDR2 sequences are SQVTM and ANQGSEA. CDR3: CSVTLGQGGGNTIYF. CDR3 nucleotide sequence: TGCAGCGTGACCCTAGGACAGGGCGGGGGAAACACCATATATTTT. Combining the CDR3 with reference TRBV29-1 and TRBJ1-3 gives the whole variable domain SAVISQKPSRDICQRGTSLTIQCQVDSQVTMMFWYRQQPGQSLTLIATANQGSEATYESGFVIDKFPISRPNLTFSTLTVSNMSPEDSSIYLCSVTLGQGGGNTIYFGEGSWLTVV.

The CDR3 bases are TGTGCCAGCAGTTACCTAACTAGCGGGAGCTCCTACGAGCAGTACTTC. It encodes CASSYLTSGSSYEQYF. The rearrangement joins TRBV6-5 to TRBJ2-7, with TRBD2 matching over 11 bases. Germline V CDR1 and CDR2: MNHEY, SVGAGI. The CDR3 consists of 16 residues. V was clipped by 2 bases and J by 0 bases; unmatched bases: 3.

The genes are TRBV9 and TRBJ2-1; D remains unclear. V dropped 3 bases and J dropped 9 bases, with 19 bases sitting between them. The CDR3 covers 15 residues. CDR1 is SGDLS, CDR2 YYNGEE, per germline. CDR3 amino acids: CASSGTAQKFSEQFF. CDR3 DNA: TGTGCCAGCAGCGGTACTGCTCAAAAGTTTAGTGAGCAGTTCTTC.

This chain joins TRBV19 and TRBJ2-3; 7 bases match TRBD1. Germline trimming cut 7 bases from V and 2 bases from J; bases unmatched to any gene: 6. The CDR3 runs to 14 residues. In germline, CDR1 is LNHDA, CDR2 SQIVND (reference sequence). In DNA, the CDR3 is TGTGCCAGTAAGAGGGGACAGTTCACAGATACGCAGTATTTT. Residues: CASKRGQFTDTQYF.